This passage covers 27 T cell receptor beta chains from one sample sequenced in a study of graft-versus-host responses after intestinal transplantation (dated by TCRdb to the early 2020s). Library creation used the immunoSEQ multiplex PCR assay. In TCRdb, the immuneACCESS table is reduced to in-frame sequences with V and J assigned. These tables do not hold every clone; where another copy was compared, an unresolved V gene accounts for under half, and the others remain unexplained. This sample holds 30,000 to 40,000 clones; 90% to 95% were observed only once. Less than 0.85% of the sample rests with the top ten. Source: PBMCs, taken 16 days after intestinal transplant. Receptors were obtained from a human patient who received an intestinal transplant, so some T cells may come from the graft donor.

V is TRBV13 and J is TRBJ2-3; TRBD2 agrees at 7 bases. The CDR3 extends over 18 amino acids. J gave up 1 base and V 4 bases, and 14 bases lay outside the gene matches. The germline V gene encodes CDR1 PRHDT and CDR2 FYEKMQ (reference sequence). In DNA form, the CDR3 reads TGTGCCAGCAGCTCCTATGACCCCGGACTAGAAGGCACAGATACGCAGTATTTT. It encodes CASSSYDPGLEGTDTQYF. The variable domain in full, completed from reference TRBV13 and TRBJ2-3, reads AAGVIQSPRHLIKEKRETATLKCYPIPRHDTVYWYQQGPGQDPQFLISFYEKMQSDKGSIPDRFSAQQFSDYHSELNMSSLELGDSALYFCASSSYDPGLEGTDTQYFGPGTRLTVL.

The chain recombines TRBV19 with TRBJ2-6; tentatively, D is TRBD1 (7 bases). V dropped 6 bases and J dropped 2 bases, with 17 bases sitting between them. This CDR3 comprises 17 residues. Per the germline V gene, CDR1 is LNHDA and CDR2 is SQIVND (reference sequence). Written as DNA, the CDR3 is TGTGCCAGTAGAGCTCGAGGAGGGGGCACTGGGGCCAACGTCCTGACTTTC. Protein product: CASRARGGGTGANVLTF.

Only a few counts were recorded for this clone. CDR3 sequence reads: CASSIRTSGISYNEQFF. CDR3 DNA sequence: TGTGCCAGTAGTATCCGGACTAGCGGCATATCCTACAATGAGCAGTTCTTC. The chain couples TRBV19 to TRBJ2-1; 10 bases are shared with TRBD2. The ends lost 3 bases at V and 1 base at J; junction bases unmatched: 6. Germline assignment: CDR1 LNHDA and CDR2 SQIVND (reference sequence). This CDR3 is 17 amino acids long.

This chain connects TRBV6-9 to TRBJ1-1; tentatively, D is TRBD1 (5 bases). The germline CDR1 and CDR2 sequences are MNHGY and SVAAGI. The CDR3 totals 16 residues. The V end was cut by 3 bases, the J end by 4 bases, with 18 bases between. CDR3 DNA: TGTGCCAGCAGTTACGGGGGACCCTTCGCTAGCACTGAAGCTTTCTTT. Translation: CASSYGGPFASTEAFF.

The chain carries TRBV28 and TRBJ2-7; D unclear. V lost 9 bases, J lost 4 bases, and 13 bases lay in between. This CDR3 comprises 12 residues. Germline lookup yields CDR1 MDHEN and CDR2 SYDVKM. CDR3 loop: CASGPPGYEQYF. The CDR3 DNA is TGTGCCAGTGGCCCGCCCGGATACGAGCAGTACTTC.

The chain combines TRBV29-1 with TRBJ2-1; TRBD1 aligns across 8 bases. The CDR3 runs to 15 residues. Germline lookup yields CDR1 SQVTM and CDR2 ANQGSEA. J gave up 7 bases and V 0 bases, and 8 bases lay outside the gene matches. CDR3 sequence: CSVEDLRTGKNEQFF. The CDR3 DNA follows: TGCAGCGTTGAAGATCTGAGGACAGGGAAGAATGAGCAGTTCTTC.

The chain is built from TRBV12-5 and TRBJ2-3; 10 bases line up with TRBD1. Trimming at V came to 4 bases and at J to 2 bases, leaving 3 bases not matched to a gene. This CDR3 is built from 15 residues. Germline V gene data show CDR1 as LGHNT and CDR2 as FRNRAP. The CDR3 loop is CASGYGQGVTDTQYF. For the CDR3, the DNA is TGTGCTAGTGGTTACGGACAGGGGGTCACAGATACGCAGTATTTT.

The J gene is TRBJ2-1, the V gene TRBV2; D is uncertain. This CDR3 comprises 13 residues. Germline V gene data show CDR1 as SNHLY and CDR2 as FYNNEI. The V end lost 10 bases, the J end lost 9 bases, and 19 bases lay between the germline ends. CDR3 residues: CAIQRGQRGEQFF. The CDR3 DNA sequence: TGTGCCATTCAGCGCGGTCAACGAGGTGAGCAGTTCTTC.

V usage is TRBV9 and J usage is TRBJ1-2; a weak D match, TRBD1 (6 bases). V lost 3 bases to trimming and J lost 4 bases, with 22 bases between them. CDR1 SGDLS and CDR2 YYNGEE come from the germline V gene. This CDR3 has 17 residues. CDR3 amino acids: CASSASRGVESFYGYTF. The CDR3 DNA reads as TGTGCCAGCAGCGCGTCGAGGGGGGTTGAATCCTTCTATGGCTACACCTTC.

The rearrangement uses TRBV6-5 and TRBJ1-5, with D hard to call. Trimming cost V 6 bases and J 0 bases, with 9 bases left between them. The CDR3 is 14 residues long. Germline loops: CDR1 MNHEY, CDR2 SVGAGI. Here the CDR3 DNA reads TGTGCCAGCAGCGACGGATATAGCAATCAGCCCCAGCATTTT. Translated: CASSDGYSNQPQHF.

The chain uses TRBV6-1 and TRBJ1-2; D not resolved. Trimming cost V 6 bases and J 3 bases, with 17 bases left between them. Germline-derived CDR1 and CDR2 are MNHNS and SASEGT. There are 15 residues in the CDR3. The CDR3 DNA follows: TGTGCCAGCAGCCAGAGGCCCCCCGAGGACTATGGCTACACCTTC. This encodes CASSQRPPEDYGYTF.

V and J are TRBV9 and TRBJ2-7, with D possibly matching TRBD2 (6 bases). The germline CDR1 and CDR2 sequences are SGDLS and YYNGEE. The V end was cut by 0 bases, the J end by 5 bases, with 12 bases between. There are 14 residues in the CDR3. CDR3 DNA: TGTGCCAGCAGCGTAGCGGGGGATCTAAACGAGCAGTACTTC. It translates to CASSVAGDLNEQYF.

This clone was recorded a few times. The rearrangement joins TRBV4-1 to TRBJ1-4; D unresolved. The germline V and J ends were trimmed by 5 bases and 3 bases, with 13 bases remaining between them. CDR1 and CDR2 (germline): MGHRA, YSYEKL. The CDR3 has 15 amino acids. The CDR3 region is CASSVRRESNEKLFF. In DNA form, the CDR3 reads TGCGCCAGCAGCGTGAGGCGGGAATCTAATGAAAAACTGTTTTTT.

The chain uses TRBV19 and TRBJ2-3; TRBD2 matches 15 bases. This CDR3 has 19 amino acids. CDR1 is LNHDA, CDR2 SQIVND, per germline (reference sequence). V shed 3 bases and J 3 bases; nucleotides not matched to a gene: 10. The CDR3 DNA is TGTGCCAGTAGTATTGGGCTCGGGACTAGCGGGAGGAAGACAGATACGCAGTATTTT. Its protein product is CASSIGLGTSGRKTDTQYF.

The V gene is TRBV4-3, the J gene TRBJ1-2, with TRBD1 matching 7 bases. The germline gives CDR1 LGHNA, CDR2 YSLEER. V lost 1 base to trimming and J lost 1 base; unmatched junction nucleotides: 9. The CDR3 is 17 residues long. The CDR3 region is CASSQGLGGGINYGYTF. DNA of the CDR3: TGCGCCAGCAGCCAAGGACTAGGGGGCGGAATTAACTATGGCTACACCTTC.

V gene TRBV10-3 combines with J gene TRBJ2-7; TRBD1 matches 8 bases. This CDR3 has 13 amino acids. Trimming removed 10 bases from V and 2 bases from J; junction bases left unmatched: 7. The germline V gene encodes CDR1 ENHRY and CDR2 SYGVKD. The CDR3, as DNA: TGTGCCAGCGGACAGGGTTTCACCTACGAGCAGTACTTC. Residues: CASGQGFTYEQYF.

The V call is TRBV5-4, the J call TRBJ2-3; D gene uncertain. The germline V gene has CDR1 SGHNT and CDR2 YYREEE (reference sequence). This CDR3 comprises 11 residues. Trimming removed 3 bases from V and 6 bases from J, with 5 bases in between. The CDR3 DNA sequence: TGTGCCAGCAGCTCATGGGATACGCAGTATTTT. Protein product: CASSSWDTQYF.

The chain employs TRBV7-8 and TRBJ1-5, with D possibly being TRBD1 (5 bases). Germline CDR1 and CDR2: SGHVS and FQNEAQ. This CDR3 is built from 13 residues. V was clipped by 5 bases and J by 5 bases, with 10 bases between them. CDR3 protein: CASSPRGDQPQHF. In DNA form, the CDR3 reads TGTGCCAGCAGCCCCCGGGGGGATCAGCCCCAGCATTTT.

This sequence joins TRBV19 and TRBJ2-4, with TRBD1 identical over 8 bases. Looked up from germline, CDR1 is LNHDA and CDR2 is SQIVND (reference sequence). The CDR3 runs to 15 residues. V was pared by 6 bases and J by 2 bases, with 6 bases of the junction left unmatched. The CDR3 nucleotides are TGTGCCAGTAGGCCAGGGGGCCTCACCAAAAACATTCAGTACTTC. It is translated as CASRPGGLTKNIQYF. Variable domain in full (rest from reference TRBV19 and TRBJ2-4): DGGITQSPKYLFRKEGQNVTLSCEQNLNHDAMYWYRQDPGQGLRLIYYSQIVNDFQKGDIAEGYSVSREKKESFPLTVTSAQKNPTAFYLCASRPGGLTKNIQYFGAGTRLSVL.

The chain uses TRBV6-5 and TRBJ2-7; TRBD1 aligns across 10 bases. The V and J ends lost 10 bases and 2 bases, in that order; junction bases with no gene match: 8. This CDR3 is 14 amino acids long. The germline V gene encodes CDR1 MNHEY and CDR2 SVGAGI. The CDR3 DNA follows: TGTGCCACCCAGACAGGGGGCCTACCCTACGAGCAGTACTTC. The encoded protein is CATQTGGLPYEQYF.

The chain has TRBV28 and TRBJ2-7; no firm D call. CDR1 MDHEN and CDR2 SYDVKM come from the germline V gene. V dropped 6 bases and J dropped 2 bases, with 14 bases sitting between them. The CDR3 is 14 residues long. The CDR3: CASSRGKAPYEQYF. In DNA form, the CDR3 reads TGTGCCAGCAGCCGCGGTAAAGCCCCCTACGAGCAGTACTTC. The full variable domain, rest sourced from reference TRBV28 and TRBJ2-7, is DVKVTQSSRYLVKRTGEKVFLECVQDMDHENMFWYRQDPGLGLRLIYFSYDVKMKEKGDIPEGYSVSREKKERFSLILESASTNQTSMYLCASSRGKAPYEQYFGPGTRLTVT.

CDR3 coding DNA: TGTGCCAGCAGCCAAGAGGGTGTGGGACTAGCGGCCACAGATACGCAGTATTTT. It yields the protein CASSQEGVGLAATDTQYF. The rearrangement uses TRBV4-2 and TRBJ2-3; 11 bases map to TRBD2. Trimming at V came to 0 bases and at J to 2 bases, leaving 7 bases not matched to a gene. Germline CDR1 is LGHNA and CDR2 is YNFKEQ. This CDR3 spans 18 amino acids.

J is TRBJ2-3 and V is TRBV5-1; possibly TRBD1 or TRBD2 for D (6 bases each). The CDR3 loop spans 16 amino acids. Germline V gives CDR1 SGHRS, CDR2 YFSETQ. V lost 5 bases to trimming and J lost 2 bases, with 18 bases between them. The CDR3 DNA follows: TGCGCCAGCAGACTTCTTCGGGGGCGGGACACAGATACGCAGTATTTT. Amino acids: CASRLLRGRDTDTQYF.

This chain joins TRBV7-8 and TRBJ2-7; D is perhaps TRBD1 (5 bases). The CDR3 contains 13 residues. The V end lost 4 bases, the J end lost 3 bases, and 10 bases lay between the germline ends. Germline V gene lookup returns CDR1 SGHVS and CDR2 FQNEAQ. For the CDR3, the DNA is TGTGCCAGCAGCTCCGCAGACAGCTACGAGCAGTACTTC. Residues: CASSSADSYEQYF.

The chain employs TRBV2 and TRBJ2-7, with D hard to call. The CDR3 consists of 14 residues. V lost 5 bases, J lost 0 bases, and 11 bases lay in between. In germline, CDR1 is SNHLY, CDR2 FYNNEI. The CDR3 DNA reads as TGTGCCAGCAGTTGGTCCTTCTTCTCCTACGAGCAGTACTTC. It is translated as CASSWSFFSYEQYF.

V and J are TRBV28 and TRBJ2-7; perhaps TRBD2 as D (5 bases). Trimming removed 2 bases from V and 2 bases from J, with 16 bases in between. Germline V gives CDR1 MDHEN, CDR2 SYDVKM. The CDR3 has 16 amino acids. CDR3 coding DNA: TGTGCCAGCAGTTTACCTAACTTAGGACTGGCCTACGAGCAGTACTTC. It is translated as CASSLPNLGLAYEQYF.

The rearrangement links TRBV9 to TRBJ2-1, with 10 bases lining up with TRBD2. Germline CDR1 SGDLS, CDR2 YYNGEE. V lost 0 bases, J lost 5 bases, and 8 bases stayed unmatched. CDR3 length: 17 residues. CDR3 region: CASSVVGLAGEDNEQFF. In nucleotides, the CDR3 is TGTGCCAGCAGCGTAGTAGGTCTAGCGGGAGAAGACAATGAGCAGTTCTTC.